Below, 11 T cell receptor beta chains from the same sample are listed, as sequenced in a study of molecular identifiers for immune sequencing clone quantification. A single record per CDR3 protein comes from TCRdb applying MiXCR to the PCR reads. Of about 510,000 distinct CDR3 sequences listed, less than 30% were seen once; the top ten hold 0.7% to 0.9%. The specimen sequenced was naive CD8+ T cells from blood, with Jurkat cell RNA spiked in. Specified subset: FACS-sorted CD8+CD4-CCR7+CD45RA+ naive T cells. Receptors were obtained from a human donor in good health. Some libraries in this study had Jurkat cell RNA spiked in.

This clonotype was recorded many times. The chain carries TRBV30 and TRBJ2-3, with D uncertain. CDR1 is GTSNPN, CDR2 SVGIG, per germline (reference sequence). The CDR3 is made up of 15 amino acids. V was pared by 1 base and J by 4 bases, with 15 bases between. The CDR3 DNA follows: TGTGCCTGGAGTGCTGTGCTATTTCAGGCAGATACGCAGTATTTT. Protein sequence: CAWSAVLFQADTQYF. Supplemented by reference TRBV30 and TRBJ2-3, the full variable domain reads SQTIHQWPATLVQPVGSPLSLECTVEGTSNPNLYWYRQAAGRGLQLLFYSVGIGQISSEVPQNLSASRPQDRQFILSSKKLLLSDSGFYLCAWSAVLFQADTQYFGPGTRLTVL.

This clonotype was recorded once. With a much larger clone just one base away, this may be a read error. This is likely a read error, given that the CDR3 carries no conserved phenylalanine or tryptophan at its end. Here the CDR3 reads CASSVVDLIGQPQHS. The DNA for the CDR3 is TGTGCCAGCAGCGTAGTTGACCTTATAGGTCAGCCCCAGCATTCT. The chain joins TRBV9 to TRBJ1-5, with D unclear. Trimming removed 0 bases from V and 6 bases from J, with 13 bases in between. The CDR3 is made up of 15 amino acids. The germline V gene encodes CDR1 SGDLS and CDR2 YYNGEE.

The rearrangement links TRBV5-1 to TRBJ2-6; no firm D call. The CDR3 contains 18 residues. V lost 5 bases to trimming and J lost 7 bases, with 25 bases between them. Germline CDR1 reads SGHRS; CDR2 reads YFSETQ. CDR3 nucleotides: TGCGCCAGCAGGATCAGGCAGACCTCCTCTTTTGGTGCCAACGTCCTGACTTTC. This codes for CASRIRQTSSFGANVLTF.

On this clonotype itself: This may arise from a read error, as a much more abundant clone is one base away. The V and J genes are TRBV5-6 and TRBJ1-1; a possible D gene is TRBD1 (5 bases). From germline, CDR1 is SGHDT and CDR2 YYEEEE. This CDR3 has 14 amino acids. The CDR3 sequence: CACSLLRGVTEAFF. In DNA form, the CDR3 reads TGTGCCTGCAGCTTGCTAAGGGGAGTCACTGAAGCTTTCTTT. Full variable domain (remainder filled in from reference TRBV5-6 and TRBJ1-1): DAGVTQSPTHLIKTRGQQVTLRCSPKSGHDTVSWYQQALGQGPQFIFQYYEEEERQRGNFPDRFSGHQFPNYSSELNVNALLLGDSALYLCACSLLRGVTEAFFGQGTRLTVV.

This clonotype was detected a few times. The genes are TRBV29-1 and TRBJ2-2; D is uncertain. CDR1 is SQVTM, CDR2 ANQGSEA, per germline. The CDR3 has 13 residues. V gave up 4 bases and J gave up 0 bases, with 6 bases separating them. This chain's CDR3 is CSVGSSNTGELFF. The CDR3 DNA is TGCAGCGTTGGTTCCTCGAACACCGGGGAGCTGTTTTTT.

The rearrangement uses TRBV29-1 and TRBJ1-2, with D possibly TRBD1 on 6 matching bases. Germline V gene data show CDR1 as SQVTM and CDR2 as ANQGSEA. The CDR3 contains 13 residues. The V gene lost 7 bases and the J gene lost 7 bases, with 19 bases spanning the gap. The CDR3 reads CSARDRLHCGYTF. DNA of the CDR3: TGCAGCGCCCGAGACAGGCTGCACTGTGGCTACACCTTC.

In its sample, this clonotype was seen many times. J is TRBJ2-3 and V is TRBV27; the match to TRBD2 covers 8 bases. This CDR3 comprises 13 residues. Germline CDR1 and CDR2: MNHEY and SMNVEV (reference sequence). With V trimmed by 8 bases and J by 6 bases, 7 bases remained unmatched. The CDR3: CASQGLVHDTQYF. As DNA, the CDR3 is TGTGCCAGCCAGGGACTAGTTCATGATACGCAGTATTTT.

This clonotype occurred many times. The rearrangement uses TRBV7-9 and TRBJ1-1; no clear D. Germline lookup yields CDR1 SEHNR and CDR2 FQNEAQ (reference sequence). V lost 6 bases to trimming and J lost 0 bases, with 5 bases between them. The CDR3 is 12 amino acids. CDR3 in DNA: TGTGCCAGCAGGGAGATGAACACTGAAGCTTTCTTT. This encodes CASREMNTEAFF.

The V gene is TRBV18, the J gene TRBJ1-6; D is undetermined. The CDR3 totals 16 residues. The V end was cut by 3 bases, the J end by 7 bases, with 16 bases between. Germline assignment: CDR1 KGHSH and CDR2 LQKENI. The CDR3 is CASSPGPHRWNSPLHF. CDR3 coding DNA: TGTGCCAGCTCACCGGGTCCCCATCGTTGGAATTCACCCCTCCACTTT.

This clonotype was seen a few times. The chain combines TRBV19 with TRBJ2-1; the D call may be TRBD1 or TRBD2 (6 bases each). In germline, CDR1 is LNHDA, CDR2 SQIVND (reference sequence). The CDR3 length is 15 residues. V lost 1 base and J lost 3, with 10 bases in between. DNA for the CDR3: TGTGCCAGTAGTATAGGGGGGGCAGGCTACAATGAGCAGTTCTTC. Translating gives CASSIGGAGYNEQFF.

This clonotype was observed at least ten times. The chain recombines TRBV6-5 with TRBJ2-5, with D maybe TRBD1 (6 bases). V lost 6 bases and J lost 2, with 10 bases in between. The germline V gene encodes CDR1 MNHEY and CDR2 SVGAGI. The CDR3 is 13 residues long. As DNA, the CDR3 is TGTGCCAGCAGCTGGGGACATCAAGAGACCCAGTACTTC. Residues: CASSWGHQETQYF.